Listed below are T cell receptor beta chains from one sample, sequenced in a study of shared clonotypes between healthy human individuals. The data were produced by immunoSEQ multiplex PCR, yet TCRdb's version contains in-frame clones alone and is incomplete. The sample records 2 million to 2.5 million clones, just over 90% being singletons. What was sequenced was naive CD4+ T cells from PBMCs. These receptors were obtained from a man between 18 and 35 years old in good health. Some clones in this sample may be carry-over from other donors' samples. Both conserved end residues are part of each CDR3. The D gene is left open where the match is weak. Clone size, where shown, is once, few, many, or a class for clones that have expanded.

clone size	V gene	J gene	D gene	CDR3 DNA	CDR3 protein
few	TRBV2	TRBJ1-5	-	TGTGCCAGCACCATAGGCGCGTACGGTCAGCCCCAGCATTTT	CASTIGAYGQPQHF
-	TRBV6-6	TRBJ2-7	-	TGTGCCAGCAGTTACTCGACCCAAGGGGGGGGGTCCGAGCAGTACTTC	CASSYSTQGGGSEQYF
-	TRBV6-1	TRBJ2-7	TRBD1	TGTGCCAGCAGTGCAGGGGGTCGGGGTTGGAGCTACGAGCAGTACTTC	CASSAGGRGWSYEQYF
-	TRBV5-1	TRBJ1-2	-	TGCGCCAGCAGCTTTGGACAGAGCGCCTATGGCTACACCTTC	CASSFGQSAYGYTF
-	TRBV5-4	TRBJ2-5	TRBD2	TGTGCCAGCAGCTTGGGCGGGGGGTACCAAGAGACCCAGTACTTC	CASSLGGGYQETQYF
-	TRBV30	TRBJ1-6	-	TGTGCCTGGAGTTTTTTAGGGAATTCACCCCTCCACTTT	CAWSFLGNSPLHF
once	TRBV18	TRBJ1-4	-	TGTGCCAGCTCACCATTAAGTAATGAAAAACTGTTTTTT	CASSPLSNEKLFF
-	TRBV27	TRBJ2-1	TRBD2	TGTGCCAGCAGTCCGACTAGCGGGAGCTCCTACAATGAGCAGTTCTTC	CASSPTSGSSYNEQFF
-	TRBV5-4	TRBJ2-5	TRBD2	TGTGCCAGCGGGGCTAGCGGGAGAGGATGGGAGACCCAGTACTTC	CASGASGRGWETQYF
once	TRBV5-4	TRBJ1-4	-	TGTGCCAGCAGCCCTGGTGGGGCCGATGAAAAACTGTTTTTT	CASSPGGADEKLFF
-	TRBV29-1	TRBJ1-4	-	TGCAGCGTTGAAAAGAGGGGAAGGGAAAAACTGTTTTTT	CSVEKRGREKLFF
-	TRBV4-3	TRBJ2-5	TRBD2	TGCGCCAGCAGCCAAGATTTCAGGGGGGCTAGCGGGAACCAAGAGACCCAGTACTTC	CASSQDFRGASGNQETQYF